The 18 T cell receptor beta chains below all came from one sample that was sequenced in a study of blood T cell repertoires in COVID-19. Libraries were prepared by immunoSEQ multiplex PCR; TCRdb keeps only in-frame clonotypes and omits some of them. The data show roughly 310,000 clones, under 95% seen once. Sequences were obtained from PBMCs or T cells enriched from blood (not recorded which). The receptors stem from a man between 60 and 75 years old who had recovered from COVID-19.

This chain links TRBV19 with TRBJ1-6, with D possibly being TRBD1 (5 bases). CDR3 length: 15 residues. The V gene's germline CDR1 is LNHDA and CDR2 SQIVND (reference sequence). Trimming stripped 5 bases from V and 3 bases from J, with 11 bases between. Here the CDR3 DNA reads TGTGCCAGTAGTTCAGGGAAGATCTATAATTCACCCCTCCACTTT. Residues: CASSSGKIYNSPLHF.

CDR3: CASSSHLLGQSNQPQHF. As DNA, the CDR3 is TGTGCCAGCAGTTCTCATCTCTTGGGACAGAGCAATCAGCCCCAGCATTTT. J is TRBJ1-5 and V is TRBV27; 7 bases line up with TRBD1. Germline V gene lookup returns CDR1 MNHEY and CDR2 SMNVEV (reference sequence). The CDR3 runs 17 residues. V shed 4 bases, J shed 1 base, and the junction held 10 bases outside the gene matches.

This chain links TRBV5-1 with TRBJ1-2; 9 nucleotides match TRBD1. This CDR3 is built from 15 residues. Germline CDR1 is SGHRS and CDR2 is YFSETQ. With 4 bases clipped from V and 8 bases from J, the junction kept 12 bases outside the gene matches. The CDR3 nucleotides are TGCGCCAGCAGCGTAACACAGGGGGCTGAGGCGGGCTACACCTTC. It yields the protein CASSVTQGAEAGYTF.

V gene TRBV7-8 combines with J gene TRBJ1-1; D call uncertain. Germline CDR1 and CDR2: SGHVS and FQNEAQ. V was pared by 2 bases and J by 2 bases, with 6 bases between. There are 13 residues in the CDR3. The CDR3 sequence: CASSLLINTEAFF. CDR3 sequence (DNA): TGTGCCAGCAGCTTACTAATTAACACTGAAGCTTTCTTT. Filled out from reference TRBV7-8 and TRBJ1-1, the complete variable domain reads GAGVSQSPRYKVAKRGQDVALRCDPISGHVSLFWYQQALGQGPEFLTYFQNEAQLDKSGLPSDRFFAERPEGSVSTLKIQRTQQEDSAVYLCASSLLINTEAFFGQGTRLTVV.

The chain uses TRBV15 and TRBJ1-5, with a tentative D call TRBD1 (5 bases). Germline lookup yields CDR1 LNHNV and CDR2 YYDKDF (reference sequence). The CDR3 is 14 amino acids. V was trimmed by 4 bases and J by 7 bases, leaving 14 bases between them. For the CDR3, the DNA is TGTGCCACCAGCATTGGCGGGACGGGGCAGCCCCAGCATTTT. This codes for CATSIGGTGQPQHF.

V and J are TRBV7-8 and TRBJ1-6; D not resolved. This CDR3 comprises 12 residues. From germline, CDR1 is SGHVS and CDR2 FQNEAQ. Trimming stripped 5 bases from V and 4 bases from J, with 3 bases between. The CDR3 coding sequence is TGTGCCAGCAGCCCGTATAATTCACCCCTCCACTTT. Translated: CASSPYNSPLHF.

The chain combines TRBV3-1 (or the pseudogene TRBV3-2) with TRBJ2-3; D perhaps matches TRBD2 (6 bases). Germline V gene data show CDR1 as LGHDT and CDR2 as YNNKEL (reference sequence). CDR3 length: 17 amino acids. The germline V and J ends were trimmed by 1 base and 1 base, with 15 bases remaining between them. Written as DNA, the CDR3 is TGTGCCAGCAGCCAAGGGAGGGTGGGGCCACGCACAGATACGCAGTATTTT. This sequence encodes CASSQGRVGPRTDTQYF.

This chain uses TRBV12-3 or TRBV12-4 with TRBJ1-3, with TRBD1 as a possible D gene (5 bases). CDR3 length: 13 residues. V dropped 6 bases and J dropped 4 bases, with 10 bases sitting between them. Written as DNA, the CDR3 is TGTGCCAGCAGCTTTGACAGCGGAAACACCATATATTTT. Amino acid sequence: CASSFDSGNTIYF.

The rearrangement uses TRBV29-1 and TRBJ1-1; 9 bases match TRBD1. Germline V gives CDR1 SQVTM, CDR2 ANQGSEA. The CDR3 runs to 15 residues. The V gene end was trimmed by 7 bases and the J gene end by 5 bases; junction bases not matched to a gene: 14. The CDR3 DNA reads TGCAGCGGCAGCTCCCCCGGGACAGGGAAGACTGAAGCTTTCTTT. Protein: CSGSSPGTGKTEAFF.

In this sample, this clone turned up a few times. The chain carries TRBV29-1 and TRBJ1-5; D is undetermined. The CDR3 is 16 residues long. The V gene lost 6 bases and the J gene lost 0 bases, with 18 bases spanning the gap. Germline V lookup: CDR1 SQVTM, CDR2 ANQGSEA. The CDR3 is CSVSGGSVNSNQPQHF. The CDR3 coding sequence is TGCAGCGTCTCAGGTGGGTCAGTGAATAGCAATCAGCCCCAGCATTTT.

V and J are TRBV4-1 and TRBJ1-2; tentative D call: TRBD1 (6 bases). The CDR3 is 15 residues long. Germline assignment: CDR1 MGHRA and CDR2 YSYEKL. Between the trimmed V and J ends, which lost 1 base and 2 bases, there was a span of 11 bases. CDR3 nucleotides: TGCGCCAGCAGCCAAGGAGGGGGGGCCAACTATGGCTACACCTTC. Translated, it gives CASSQGGGANYGYTF.

V gene TRBV6-4 combines with J gene TRBJ2-2; 7 bases map to TRBD2. This CDR3 comprises 13 residues. In germline, CDR1 is MRHNA, CDR2 SNTAGT. Losses at the gene ends were 5 bases for V and 7 bases for J; bases not matched to a gene: 4. CDR3 coding DNA: TGTGCCAGCAGTCCCGGGACTATCGGGGAGCTGTTTTTT. Translation gives CASSPGTIGELFF.

The chain has TRBV2 and TRBJ2-7; perhaps TRBD1 as D (6 bases). Trimming removed 6 bases at V and 3 bases at J, with 12 bases between. The CDR3 is made up of 13 amino acids. Germline CDR1 SNHLY, CDR2 FYNNEI. CDR3 nucleotide sequence: TGTGCCAGCAGGGATGGGACATTCTACGAGCAGTACTTC. Protein sequence: CASRDGTFYEQYF.

The chain carries TRBV5-4 and TRBJ1-6; a possible D gene is TRBD1 (6 bases). This CDR3 has 13 residues. Germline CDR1 is SGHNT and CDR2 is YYREEE (reference sequence). Trimming shortened V by 4 bases and J by 12 bases, and 14 bases separated the two germline ends. CDR3 loop: CASSLGQTKPLHF. The CDR3 DNA reads as TGTGCCAGCAGCCTCGGACAGACCAAACCCCTCCACTTT. The variable domain in full, with the rest retrieved from reference TRBV5-4 and TRBJ1-6, is ETGVTQSPTHLIKTRGQQVTLRCSSQSGHNTVSWYQQALGQGPQFIFQYYREEENGRGNFPPRFSGLQFPNYSSELNVNALELDDSALYLCASSLGQTKPLHFGNGTRLTVT.

This chain joins TRBV4-2 and TRBJ2-7, with D uncertain. Germline loops: CDR1 LGHNA, CDR2 YNFKEQ. The CDR3 length is 15 residues. V lost 1 base and J lost 6, with 16 bases in between. The CDR3 DNA is TGTGCCAGCAGCCAAGTCCCCCCCAGGCTGGGCGAGCAGTACTTC. Its translation is CASSQVPPRLGEQYF.

The V and J genes are TRBV5-4 and TRBJ1-3; no clear D gene. This CDR3 has 16 residues. The germline V gene has CDR1 SGHNT and CDR2 YYREEE (reference sequence). Trimming pared 4 bases from V and 0 bases from J, leaving 14 bases between. CDR3 nucleotide sequence: TGTGCCAGCAGCGGCCCCCAGGTTAACTCTGGAAACACCATATATTTT. It specifies CASSGPQVNSGNTIYF.

V usage is TRBV6-5 and J usage is TRBJ2-1; perhaps TRBD2 as D (5 bases). The CDR3 spans 11 residues. Trimming cost V 6 bases and J 8 bases, with 8 bases left between them. Germline V gene lookup returns CDR1 MNHEY and CDR2 SVGAGI. Here the CDR3 reads CASSLADEQFF. The DNA of the CDR3 is TGTGCCAGCAGCCTAGCTGATGAGCAGTTCTTC.

The chain couples TRBV4-3 to TRBJ1-5, with unresolved D. Trimming took off 0 bases at V and 3 bases at J, with 9 bases between the two ends. The CDR3 length is 15 residues. Per germline, CDR1 LGHNA and CDR2 YSLEER. CDR3 nucleotide sequence: TGCGCCAGCAGCCAAGACAGGCAGCCCAATCAGCCCCAGCATTTT. Its protein is CASSQDRQPNQPQHF.